This T cell receptor (beta chain) was obtained from a study of beta chain features in type 1 diabetes (dated by TCRdb to 2016 to 2018). Describing the broader study: Mean age, gender distribution, total cell number and subset yield did not differ between patients and healthy donors. A total of around 110,000,000 sorted cells were examined across all samples, and RNA yield correlated strongly with the number of cells per subset. In the study, TCRB repertoires of sorted circulating CD4+ T cell subsets from recently diagnosed type 1 diabetes patients were compared with those of matched healthy donors. Regulatory and stem cell-like memory subsets were obtained from only 8 patients and roughly 8 healthy donors, while naive and central memory subsets were obtained from all 30 or so donors.

V gives up 2 bases and J gives up 5 bases, and the segment between their germline ends measures 13 bases. From a lookup of the germline V gene, CDR1 and CDR2 are SGDLS and YYNGEE. The CDR3 measures 14 amino acids from cysteine to phenylalanine. The entry retains the CDR3 DNA only, 42 bases that are in frame from base 1. All of the isolated RNA was reverse transcribed with the High Capacity cDNA Reverse Transcription Kit, so expressed TCRB transcripts were sequenced. Deep immunoSEQ sequencing was applied to naive, central memory and regulatory T cell samples, giving an average of about 3.57 million total reads per sample. Sorted cells were lysed in RLT buffer and RNA was extracted with DNase-treated RNeasy Micro or Mini kits, depending on cell number. To prevent cross-contamination, every cell subset was processed on its own, while patient and healthy donor samples were processed together. Using the immunoSEQ multiplex PCR, TCRB sequences were amplified from cDNA into 87-bp fragments spanning the CDR3 region. Sequencing of the amplicons was done on the Illumina HiSeq platform. The authors' pipeline ran thus. Synthetic template baselines were used to correct PCR bias computationally, reads within Hamming distance 2 were collapsed together, and singletons that could not be merged were discarded. By aligning reads against IMGT, V, D and J genes, CDR3 length, and insertions or deletions at six rearrangement sites were assigned. Within each subset, clonotype counts were normalized to the number of sorted cells before true diversity and Gini coefficients were calculated with the tcR R package. Repertoire sharing was quantified using the overlap coefficient calculated on TCRB nucleotide sequences. As a proxy for the pre-selection repertoire, out-of-frame TCRB sequences from naive cells were analyzed. TCRdb carries this immuneACCESS record with in-frame sequences only. Its versions omit some clonotypes, under half of them owing to an unresolved V gene in the studies checked, with the rest unexplained. V and J calls and clone size follow that table, whereas D and trimming were derived from the DNA. The sample has a few hundred thousand clones on record, approximately 11% of them singletons. Clones ranked in the top ten supply approximately 0.016% of the sample.

Of note for this clone: Its antigen is currently not known. Base qualities are not recorded, but no much larger clone differs from it by a single base. Different DNA sequences within this sample yield the same CDR3.

A single peripheral blood draw of about 116 mL on average was collected from each donor into heparinised tubes. A BD FACSAria II was used to sort naive, central memory, regulatory and stem cell-like memory CD4+ T cells with a panel that included CD45RO, CCR7, CD25, CD127, CD95 and CD27. Every sorted population had a purity above 95%. PBMCs were isolated immediately by Lymphoprep density gradient centrifugation and stained directly without culture. To minimize batch effects, samples were stained and sorted in pairs, one healthy donor with one patient per experiment. The full study reports these points: PCR might favor shorter templates, but patient and control samples were amplified and corrected together, so any skew would affect both groups equally. Sequencing cDNA rather than genomic DNA could over-represent highly expressing activated cells, although activation and CD3 levels did not differ between groups. Naive, central memory and regulatory TCRB repertoires appeared to be more alike among patients than among healthy donors. At VDJ recombination sites, patients with type 1 diabetes made fewer insertions and deleted more nucleotides, a pattern implying thymic rearrangement abnormalities. In all four CD4+ subsets, TCRB CDR3 length was moderately but significantly shorter in type 1 diabetes patients. Only small numbers of individuals were included in the HLA sub-analyses, which left unresolved whether HLA type had any influence on TCRB rearrangement.

Source material: naive CD4+ T cells from blood. The sample's cell subset or site label, in plain terms: true naive CD4+ T cells. The clonotype was recovered from a woman in her 30s in good health. The chain uses TRBV9 and TRBJ2-5; the D region possibly corresponds to TRBD2 (6 bases align). The CDR3 corresponds to CASSVAAGRETQYF. Read as DNA, the sequence is TGTGCCAGCAGCGTGGCGGCAGGGAGGGAGACCCAGTACTTC.